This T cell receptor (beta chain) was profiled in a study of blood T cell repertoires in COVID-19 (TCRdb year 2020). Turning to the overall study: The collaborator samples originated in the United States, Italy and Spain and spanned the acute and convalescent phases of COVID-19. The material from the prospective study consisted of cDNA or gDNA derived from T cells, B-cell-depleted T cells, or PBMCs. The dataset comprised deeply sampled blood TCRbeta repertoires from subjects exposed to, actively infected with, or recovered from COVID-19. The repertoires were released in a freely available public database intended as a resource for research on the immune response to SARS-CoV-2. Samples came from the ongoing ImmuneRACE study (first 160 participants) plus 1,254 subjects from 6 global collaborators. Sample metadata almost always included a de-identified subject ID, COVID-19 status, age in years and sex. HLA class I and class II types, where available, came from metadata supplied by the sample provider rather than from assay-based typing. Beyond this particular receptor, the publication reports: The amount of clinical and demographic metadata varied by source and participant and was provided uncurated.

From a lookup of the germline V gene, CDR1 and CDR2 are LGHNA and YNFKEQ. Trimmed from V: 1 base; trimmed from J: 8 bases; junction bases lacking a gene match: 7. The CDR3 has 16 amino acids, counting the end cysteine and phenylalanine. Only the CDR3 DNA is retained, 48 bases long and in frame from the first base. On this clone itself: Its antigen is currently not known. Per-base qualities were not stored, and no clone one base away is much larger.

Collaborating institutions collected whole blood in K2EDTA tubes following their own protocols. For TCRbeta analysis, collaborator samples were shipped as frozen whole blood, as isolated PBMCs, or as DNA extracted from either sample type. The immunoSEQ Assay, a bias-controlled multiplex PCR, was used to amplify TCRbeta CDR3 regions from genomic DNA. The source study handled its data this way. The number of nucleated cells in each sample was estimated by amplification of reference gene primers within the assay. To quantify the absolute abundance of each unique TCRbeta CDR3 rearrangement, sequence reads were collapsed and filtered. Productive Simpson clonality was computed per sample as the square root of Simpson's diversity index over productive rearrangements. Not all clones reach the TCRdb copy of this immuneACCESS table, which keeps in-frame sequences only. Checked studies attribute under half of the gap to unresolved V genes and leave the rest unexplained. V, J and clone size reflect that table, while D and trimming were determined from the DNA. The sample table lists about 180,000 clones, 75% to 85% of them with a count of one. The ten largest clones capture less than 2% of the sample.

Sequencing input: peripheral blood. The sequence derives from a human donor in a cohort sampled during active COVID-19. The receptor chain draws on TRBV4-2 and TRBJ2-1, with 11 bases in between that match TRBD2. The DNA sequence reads TGTGCCAGCAGCCAAGGGAAAACTAGCGGGGGAGATGAGCAGTTCTTC. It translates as CASSQGKTSGGDEQFF.